A selection of T cell receptor beta chains follows, all from one sample in a study of T cells in tuberculosis. The repertoire was sequenced with immunoSEQ multiplex PCR; TCRdb's copy has only in-frame clones and lacks some. This table has about 53,000 clones, over 90% appearing once. The starting material was PBMCs, obtained at tuberculosis diagnosis. Every receptor here comes from an adult with tuberculosis. Both conserved end residues are part of each CDR3. Fields, in order: CDR3 DNA, CDR3 protein, clone size, D gene, V gene, J gene. D genes are given only for firm matches. Clone size appears in some rows only: once, few, many, or a class for an expanded clone.

cdr3_nt: TGTGCCAGCAGTTTCCCGCTCGGCTCTGGAAACACCATATATTTT; cdr3_aa: CASSFPLGSGNTIYF; clone_size: NA; d_call: NA; v_call: TRBV28; j_call: TRBJ1-3
cdr3_nt: TGTGCCAGCAGACCGGACAGTTACAATGAGCAGTTCTTC; cdr3_aa: CASRPDSYNEQFF; clone_size: few; d_call: NA; v_call: TRBV5-4; j_call: TRBJ2-1
cdr3_nt: TGTGCCAGCACGCGGTCCGAAACCGGGGAGCTGTTTTTT; cdr3_aa: CASTRSETGELFF; clone_size: once; d_call: NA; v_call: TRBV6-5; j_call: TRBJ2-2
cdr3_nt: TGTGCCAGCAGTTCGTACCGGGACAGGGAGAAGGAACAGTACTTC; cdr3_aa: CASSSYRDREKEQYF; clone_size: NA; d_call: TRBD1; v_call: TRBV11-2; j_call: TRBJ2-7
cdr3_nt: TGTGCCAGTAGTATTGGTACTAAATTAGCCAAAAACATTCAGTACTTC; cdr3_aa: CASSIGTKLAKNIQYF; clone_size: NA; d_call: NA; v_call: TRBV19; j_call: TRBJ2-4
cdr3_nt: TGTGCCAGGAGGACAGGGAGGCCCTATGGCTACACCTTC; cdr3_aa: CARRTGRPYGYTF; clone_size: NA; d_call: TRBD1; v_call: TRBV6-7; j_call: TRBJ1-2
cdr3_nt: TGCAGCGCCAGGTACAATGAGCAGTTCTTC; cdr3_aa: CSARYNEQFF; clone_size: once; d_call: NA; v_call: TRBV20-1; j_call: TRBJ2-1
cdr3_nt: TGTGCCAGCAGCTTAGTCGGGGTTGCTGAAGCTTTCTTT; cdr3_aa: CASSLVGVAEAFF; clone_size: NA; d_call: NA; v_call: TRBV7-2; j_call: TRBJ1-1
cdr3_nt: TGTGCCACCCGGGAAATCTTTTCGGGCGCCTACGAGCAGTACTTC; cdr3_aa: CATREIFSGAYEQYF; clone_size: NA; d_call: NA; v_call: TRBV6-5; j_call: TRBJ2-7
cdr3_nt: TGTGCCAGCAGTGTAATAAGGAGGTCGGGAGGGGATCATGGCTACACCTTC; cdr3_aa: CASSVIRRSGGDHGYTF; clone_size: NA; d_call: NA; v_call: TRBV6-1; j_call: TRBJ1-2
cdr3_nt: TGTGCCAGCAGCCCCGCCGGACTAGCGGTTTGGTCCGACAATGAGCAGTTCTTC; cdr3_aa: CASSPAGLAVWSDNEQFF; clone_size: NA; d_call: TRBD2; v_call: TRBV5-6; j_call: TRBJ2-1
cdr3_nt: TGTGCCAGTAGTATACGCCAGGGCGGAGTAAATGAGCAGTTCTTC; cdr3_aa: CASSIRQGGVNEQFF; clone_size: NA; d_call: NA; v_call: TRBV19; j_call: TRBJ2-1
cdr3_nt: TGTGCCAGCAGCTTCACCGGGACTAGAGGAGATACGCAGTATTTT; cdr3_aa: CASSFTGTRGDTQYF; clone_size: once; d_call: TRBD2; v_call: TRBV9; j_call: TRBJ2-3
cdr3_nt: TGCGCCAGCTCAATGATGGGGGGAGGGAAGGCAGATACGCAGTATTTT; cdr3_aa: CASSMMGGGKADTQYF; clone_size: NA; d_call: TRBD2; v_call: TRBV5-1; j_call: TRBJ2-3
cdr3_nt: TGTGCCAGCAGCTCGGTAGAGGGCACAGATACGCAGTATTTT; cdr3_aa: CASSSVEGTDTQYF; clone_size: NA; d_call: NA; v_call: TRBV7-2; j_call: TRBJ2-3
cdr3_nt: TGTGCCAGCAGCTCGCGACAGACCGCCCATGGCTACACCTTC; cdr3_aa: CASSSRQTAHGYTF; clone_size: NA; d_call: NA; v_call: TRBV7-2; j_call: TRBJ1-2
cdr3_nt: TGCGCCAGCAGCGGAGACGGAAATGAGCAGTTCTTC; cdr3_aa: CASSGDGNEQFF; clone_size: NA; d_call: NA; v_call: TRBV4-1; j_call: TRBJ2-1
cdr3_nt: TGTGCCAGCAGCCCCCTAACTGAAGCTTTCTTT; cdr3_aa: CASSPLTEAFF; clone_size: NA; d_call: NA; v_call: TRBV7-9; j_call: TRBJ1-1
cdr3_nt: TGTGCCAGCAGTGAAGGGACAGGGATCTACGAGCAGTACTTC; cdr3_aa: CASSEGTGIYEQYF; clone_size: few; d_call: TRBD1; v_call: TRBV6-1; j_call: TRBJ2-7
cdr3_nt: TGTGCCTGGAGTGTTTTTTCTGGACAGCCGTACGAGCAGTACTTC; cdr3_aa: CAWSVFSGQPYEQYF; clone_size: NA; d_call: NA; v_call: TRBV30; j_call: TRBJ2-7
cdr3_nt: TGTGCCAGCAGCTTGTCGACGGGGAAAAGCTCCTACAATGAGCAGTTCTTC; cdr3_aa: CASSLSTGKSSYNEQFF; clone_size: NA; d_call: NA; v_call: TRBV11-2; j_call: TRBJ2-1
cdr3_nt: TGCGCCAGCAGCTTACTTGGGACAGGGAACACTGAAGCTTTCTTT; cdr3_aa: CASSLLGTGNTEAFF; clone_size: NA; d_call: TRBD1; v_call: TRBV5-1; j_call: TRBJ1-1
cdr3_nt: TGTGCCAGCGGGGGACTAGCGGGAAACACCGGGGAGCTGTTTTTT; cdr3_aa: CASGGLAGNTGELFF; clone_size: NA; d_call: TRBD2; v_call: TRBV6-1; j_call: TRBJ2-2
cdr3_nt: TGTGCCAGCAGTGACCCCAGCGATCCAGATACGCAGTATTTT; cdr3_aa: CASSDPSDPDTQYF; clone_size: NA; d_call: NA; v_call: TRBV2; j_call: TRBJ2-3
cdr3_nt: TGTGCCAGCAGCTTGCTAGCGGGAGAGACCCAGTACTTC; cdr3_aa: CASSLLAGETQYF; clone_size: NA; d_call: TRBD2; v_call: TRBV5-6; j_call: TRBJ2-5
cdr3_nt: TGTGCCAGCAGCTTAGCAGGGGCGAATCAGCCCCAGCATTTT; cdr3_aa: CASSLAGANQPQHF; clone_size: once; d_call: NA; v_call: TRBV7-6; j_call: TRBJ1-5
cdr3_nt: TGCGCCAGCAGCTTCACGGCAACTAATGAAAAACTGTTTTTT; cdr3_aa: CASSFTATNEKLFF; clone_size: NA; d_call: NA; v_call: TRBV5-1; j_call: TRBJ1-4
cdr3_nt: TGTGCCAGCAGCTTAAGCACTAGCGCGTACAATGAGCAGTTCTTC; cdr3_aa: CASSLSTSAYNEQFF; clone_size: NA; d_call: TRBD2; v_call: TRBV11-1; j_call: TRBJ2-1
cdr3_nt: TGTGCCAGCAGTGTTTCGTTGCAGGGAATATATGGCTACACCTTC; cdr3_aa: CASSVSLQGIYGYTF; clone_size: few; d_call: NA; v_call: TRBV6-1; j_call: TRBJ1-2
cdr3_nt: TGTGCCACCTCAGACAGGCCGAACACTGAAGCTTTCTTT; cdr3_aa: CATSDRPNTEAFF; clone_size: NA; d_call: NA; v_call: TRBV19; j_call: TRBJ1-1
cdr3_nt: TGTGCCAGCAGTGAATTAGGGCCAGGGTATGGCTACACCTTC; cdr3_aa: CASSELGPGYGYTF; clone_size: NA; d_call: NA; v_call: TRBV2; j_call: TRBJ1-2
cdr3_nt: TGTGCCAGCAGTTCATCCGACAGAGTCTCTGGAAACACCATATATTTT; cdr3_aa: CASSSSDRVSGNTIYF; clone_size: NA; d_call: NA; v_call: TRBV28; j_call: TRBJ1-3
cdr3_nt: TGTGCCAGCAGTGTGGGGCGACAGGGAGTGATTCAGTACTTC; cdr3_aa: CASSVGRQGVIQYF; clone_size: NA; d_call: TRBD1; v_call: TRBV6-1; j_call: TRBJ2-4
cdr3_nt: TGCAGCGTTGGGGGCGGGACAGTCTACGAGCAGTACTTC; cdr3_aa: CSVGGGTVYEQYF; clone_size: NA; d_call: NA; v_call: TRBV29-1; j_call: TRBJ2-7
cdr3_nt: TGTGCCAGCAGTGACTGGACAGGGACGGGGGGTCAGCCCCAGCATTTT; cdr3_aa: CASSDWTGTGGQPQHF; clone_size: NA; d_call: TRBD1; v_call: TRBV2; j_call: TRBJ1-5
cdr3_nt: TGTGCCAGCAGCCCTAGCGGGAGCTCCTACAATGAGCAGTTCTTC; cdr3_aa: CASSPSGSSYNEQFF; clone_size: NA; d_call: TRBD2; v_call: TRBV7-9; j_call: TRBJ2-1
cdr3_nt: TGTGCCAGCAGTTGGACAGGGGGGAATGAAAAACTGTTTTTT; cdr3_aa: CASSWTGGNEKLFF; clone_size: once; d_call: TRBD1; v_call: TRBV6-5; j_call: TRBJ1-4
cdr3_nt: TGTGCCAGTAGCGAAGGTGGAGGGATCGGCTACACCTTC; cdr3_aa: CASSEGGGIGYTF; clone_size: once; d_call: NA; v_call: TRBV19; j_call: TRBJ1-2
cdr3_nt: TGTGCAGCGGGGGGAGGAGAAAAACTGTTTTTT; cdr3_aa: CAAGGGEKLFF; clone_size: NA; d_call: NA; v_call: TRBV6-6; j_call: TRBJ1-4
cdr3_nt: TGTGCCAGCAGTGAAAACCCAGGGAACACTGAAGCTTTCTTT; cdr3_aa: CASSENPGNTEAFF; clone_size: once; d_call: NA; v_call: TRBV6-1; j_call: TRBJ1-1
cdr3_nt: TGTGCCAGCAGCAGAACTAGCGGGAGTGCAGATACGCAGTATTTT; cdr3_aa: CASSRTSGSADTQYF; clone_size: NA; d_call: TRBD2; v_call: TRBV7-2; j_call: TRBJ2-3
cdr3_nt: TGTGCCAGCAGCTTAGATAAGGGACAGGGGACCCGCTCTGGAAACACCATATATTTT; cdr3_aa: CASSLDKGQGTRSGNTIYF; clone_size: NA; d_call: TRBD1; v_call: TRBV11-2; j_call: TRBJ1-3
cdr3_nt: TGCGCCAGCAGCTTGCAGGGGCTCTCCTACGAGCAGTACTTC; cdr3_aa: CASSLQGLSYEQYF; clone_size: few; d_call: NA; v_call: TRBV5-1; j_call: TRBJ2-7
cdr3_nt: TGTGCCAGCTCATTGGTACAGGGGAGTACTGAAGCTTTCTTT; cdr3_aa: CASSLVQGSTEAFF; clone_size: NA; d_call: TRBD1; v_call: TRBV18; j_call: TRBJ1-1
cdr3_nt: TGTGCCAGTAGTATCCCCGGACACGGGGCCAACGTCCTGACTTTC; cdr3_aa: CASSIPGHGANVLTF; clone_size: once; d_call: NA; v_call: TRBV19; j_call: TRBJ2-6
cdr3_nt: TGTGCCAGCAGCCCAGGTTTGACTAGCGGGAGACTTGTCAATGAGCAGTTCTTC; cdr3_aa: CASSPGLTSGRLVNEQFF; clone_size: NA; d_call: TRBD2; v_call: TRBV5-8; j_call: TRBJ2-1
cdr3_nt: TGTGCCAGCAGTTACCGGACAGTCGCTAACTATGGCTACACCTTC; cdr3_aa: CASSYRTVANYGYTF; clone_size: NA; d_call: NA; v_call: TRBV6-6; j_call: TRBJ1-2
cdr3_nt: TGTGCCAGCAGGGGGCTAGCGGGAGGTTACACCGGGGAGCTGTTTTTT; cdr3_aa: CASRGLAGGYTGELFF; clone_size: once; d_call: TRBD2; v_call: TRBV27; j_call: TRBJ2-2
cdr3_nt: TGTGCCAGCAGTGGGGAGGCTTGGGATTTT; cdr3_aa: CASSGEAWDF; clone_size: NA; d_call: NA; v_call: TRBV2; j_call: TRBJ2-3
cdr3_nt: TGCGCCAGCAGAGAGAGCGCGGGTCCGGACGAGCAGTACTTC; cdr3_aa: CASRESAGPDEQYF; clone_size: NA; d_call: NA; v_call: TRBV10-2; j_call: TRBJ2-7
cdr3_nt: TGTGCCAGCAGGGAAATAGCGGGAGGGCGAAAACTCTACGAGCAGTACTTC; cdr3_aa: CASREIAGGRKLYEQYF; clone_size: NA; d_call: TRBD2; v_call: TRBV28; j_call: TRBJ2-7
cdr3_nt: TGTGCCAGCAGCTTAGCCTCGGGGTTTGCTAGCTTTTCCTACGAGCAGTACTTC; cdr3_aa: CASSLASGFASFSYEQYF; clone_size: NA; d_call: NA; v_call: TRBV7-2; j_call: TRBJ2-7
cdr3_nt: TGTGCCAGCAGTTTAAGTGTTGGTTTGGGGTCGGGGGATCAGCCCCAGCATTTT; cdr3_aa: CASSLSVGLGSGDQPQHF; clone_size: once; d_call: NA; v_call: TRBV28; j_call: TRBJ1-5
cdr3_nt: TGTGCCATCAAGGGGGGGGTTTTCGCTGAAGCTTTCTTT; cdr3_aa: CAIKGGVFAEAFF; clone_size: NA; d_call: NA; v_call: TRBV10-3; j_call: TRBJ1-1
cdr3_nt: TGTGCCAGCAGTGATATCCGAGGAGGGTACGCCTATAATTCACCCCTCCACTTT; cdr3_aa: CASSDIRGGYAYNSPLHF; clone_size: NA; d_call: NA; v_call: TRBV6-1; j_call: TRBJ1-6
cdr3_nt: TGTGCCAGCAGCCAACGGACAGCCCTGTATGAAAAACTGTTTTTT; cdr3_aa: CASSQRTALYEKLFF; clone_size: NA; d_call: NA; v_call: TRBV14; j_call: TRBJ1-4
cdr3_nt: TGCGCCAGCAGCCTAAGCACCGGGACACTGAGCTCCTACGAGCAGTACTTC; cdr3_aa: CASSLSTGTLSSYEQYF; clone_size: NA; d_call: NA; v_call: TRBV4-1; j_call: TRBJ2-7
cdr3_nt: TGTGCCAGCAGCTTAGGAGTGACGGGCGACAGGGGGTCGGCTGGGGCCAACGTCCTGACTTTC; cdr3_aa: CASSLGVTGDRGSAGANVLTF; clone_size: NA; d_call: TRBD1; v_call: TRBV7-6; j_call: TRBJ2-6
cdr3_nt: TGTGCCAGCAGCTTCTTATATCGAGGGAACCAAGAGACCCAGTACTTC; cdr3_aa: CASSFLYRGNQETQYF; clone_size: NA; d_call: NA; v_call: TRBV7-2; j_call: TRBJ2-5